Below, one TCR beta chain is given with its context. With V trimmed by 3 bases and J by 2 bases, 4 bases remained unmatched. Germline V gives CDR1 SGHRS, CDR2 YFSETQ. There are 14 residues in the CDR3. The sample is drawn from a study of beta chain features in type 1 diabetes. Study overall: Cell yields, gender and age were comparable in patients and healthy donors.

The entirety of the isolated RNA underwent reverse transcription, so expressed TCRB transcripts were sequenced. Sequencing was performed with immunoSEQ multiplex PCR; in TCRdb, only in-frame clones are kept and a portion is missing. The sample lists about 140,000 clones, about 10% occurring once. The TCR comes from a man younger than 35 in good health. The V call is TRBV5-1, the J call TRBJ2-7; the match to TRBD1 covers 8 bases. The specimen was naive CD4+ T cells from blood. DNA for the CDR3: TGCGCCAGCAGCTCGGGACAGGAGACCTACGAGCAGTACTTC. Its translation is CASSSGQETYEQYF. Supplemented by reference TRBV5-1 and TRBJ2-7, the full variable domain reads KAGVTQTPRYLIKTRGQQVTLSCSPISGHRSVSWYQQTPGQGLQFLFEYFSETQRNKGNFPGRFSGRQFSNSRSEMNVSTLELGDSALYLCASSSGQETYEQYFGPGTRLTVT.